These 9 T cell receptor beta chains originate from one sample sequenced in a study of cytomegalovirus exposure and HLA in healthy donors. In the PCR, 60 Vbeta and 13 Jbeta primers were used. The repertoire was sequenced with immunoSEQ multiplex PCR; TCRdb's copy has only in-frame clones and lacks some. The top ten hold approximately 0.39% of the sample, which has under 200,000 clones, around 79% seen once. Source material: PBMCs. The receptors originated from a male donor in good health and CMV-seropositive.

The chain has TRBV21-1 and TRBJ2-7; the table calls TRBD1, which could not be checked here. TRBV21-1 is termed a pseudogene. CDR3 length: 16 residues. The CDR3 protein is CASSPRGDNELSEQYF. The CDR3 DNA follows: TGTGCCAGCAGCCCCCGTGGGGACAACGAGCTTTCCGAGCAGTACTTC.

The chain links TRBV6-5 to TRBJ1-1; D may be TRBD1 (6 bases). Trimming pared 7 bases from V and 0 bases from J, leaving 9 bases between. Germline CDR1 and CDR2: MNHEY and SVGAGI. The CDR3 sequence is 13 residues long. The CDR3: CASTRQVNTEAFF. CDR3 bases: TGTGCCAGCACCCGACAGGTGAACACTGAAGCTTTCTTT.

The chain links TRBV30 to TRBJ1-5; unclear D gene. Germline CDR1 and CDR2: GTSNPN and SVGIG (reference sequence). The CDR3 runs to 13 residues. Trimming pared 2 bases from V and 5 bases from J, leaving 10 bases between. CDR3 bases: TGTGCCTGGAGTACAGCTCTTCATCAGCCCCAGCATTTT. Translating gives CAWSTALHQPQHF.

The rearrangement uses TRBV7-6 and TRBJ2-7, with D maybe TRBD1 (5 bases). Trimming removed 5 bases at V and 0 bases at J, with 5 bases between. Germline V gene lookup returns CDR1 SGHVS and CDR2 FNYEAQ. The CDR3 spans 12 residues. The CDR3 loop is CASSDSSYEQYF. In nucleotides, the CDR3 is TGTGCCAGCAGCGACAGCTCCTACGAGCAGTACTTC.

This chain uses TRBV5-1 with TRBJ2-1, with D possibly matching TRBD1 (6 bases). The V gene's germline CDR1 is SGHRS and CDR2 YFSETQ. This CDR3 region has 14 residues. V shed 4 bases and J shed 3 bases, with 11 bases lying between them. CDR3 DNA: TGCGCCAGCAGCCCCGACAGGAACTACAATGAGCAGTTCTTC. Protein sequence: CASSPDRNYNEQFF.

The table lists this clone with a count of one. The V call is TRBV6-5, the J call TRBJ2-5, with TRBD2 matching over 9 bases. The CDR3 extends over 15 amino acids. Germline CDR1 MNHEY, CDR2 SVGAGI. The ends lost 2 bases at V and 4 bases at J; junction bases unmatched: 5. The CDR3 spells CASSYGTSRRETQYF. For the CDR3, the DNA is TGTGCCAGCAGTTACGGGACTAGCAGGAGAGAGACCCAGTACTTC.

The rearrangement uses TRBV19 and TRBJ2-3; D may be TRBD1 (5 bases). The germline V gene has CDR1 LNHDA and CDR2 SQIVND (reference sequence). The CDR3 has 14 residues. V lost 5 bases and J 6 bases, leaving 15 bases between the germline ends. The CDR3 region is CASSVLGATDTQYF. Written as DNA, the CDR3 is TGTGCCAGTAGTGTTTTAGGGGCAACGGATACGCAGTATTTT.

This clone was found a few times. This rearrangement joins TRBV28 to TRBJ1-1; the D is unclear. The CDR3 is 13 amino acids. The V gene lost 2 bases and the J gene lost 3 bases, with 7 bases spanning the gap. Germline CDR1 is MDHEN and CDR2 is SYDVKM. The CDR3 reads CASSLQRYTEAFF. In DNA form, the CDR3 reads TGTGCCAGCAGTTTACAGCGGTACACTGAAGCTTTCTTT.

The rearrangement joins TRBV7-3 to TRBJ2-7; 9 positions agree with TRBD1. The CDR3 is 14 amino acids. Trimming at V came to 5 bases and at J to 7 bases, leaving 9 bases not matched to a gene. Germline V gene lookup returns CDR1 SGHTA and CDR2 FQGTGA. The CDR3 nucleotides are TGTGCCAGCAGCCAAGGGACAGGGAATATTGAGCAGTACTTC. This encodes CASSQGTGNIEQYF. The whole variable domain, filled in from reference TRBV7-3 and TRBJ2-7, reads GAGVSQTPSNKVTEKGKYVELRCDPISGHTALYWYRQSLGQGPEFLIYFQGTGAADDSGLPNDRFFAVRPEGSVSTLKIQRTERGDSAVYLCASSQGTGNIEQYFGPGTRLTVT.